This T cell receptor beta chain was sequenced in a study of T cells in Graves' hyperthyroidism and ophthalmopathy. On the basis of clinical symptoms, serum thyroxine and TRAb, thyroid ultrasound and orbital computed tomography, diagnoses were made. Turning to this clonotype: The antigen remains undetermined.

Amplified regions were TCR beta CDR3 sequences from RNA transcripts. HTBI primers were used for first-round RT-PCR of the TCR CDR3. TCRdb fed the multiplex PCR reads into MiXCR, producing one record per CDR3 protein. The sample consists of hundreds of thousands of distinct CDR3 sequences, nearly 45% of them appearing once. Study-level findings and limits: Stable hyperthyroidism was told apart from ophthalmopathy by a model built on 13 V-J features.

The V end lost 1 base, the J end lost 5 bases, and 8 bases lay between the germline ends. This CDR3 has 12 residues. CDR1 is SQVTM, CDR2 ANQGSEA, per germline. The rearrangement uses TRBV29-1 and TRBJ2-5; D is unresolved. Sequenced material: peripheral blood or thyroid tissue (not recorded which). The clonotype was recovered from an adult man with Graves' disease, either hyperthyroidism or ophthalmopathy (not recorded which). CDR3 sequence (DNA): TGCAGCGTTGAAGGGGGTAGGGAGACCCAGTACTTC. The encoded protein is CSVEGGRETQYF.